A selection of T cell receptor beta chains follows, all from one sample in a study of T cell responses to AZD1222 COVID-19 vaccine. Profiling relied on immunoSEQ multiplex PCR, and the TCRdb table lists in-frame clones only, not all of them. Here the sample spans around 150,000 clones, 92% being singletons. This material consisted of peripheral blood, taken 28 days after the second AZD1222 dose. Every receptor here comes from an adult who received the AZD1222 COVID-19 vaccine. The CDR3 runs from the conserved cysteine through the conserved F or W. A D gene is named only where the DNA matches it firmly. Not every row has a clone size; where given, it reads once, few, many or a size class.

d_gene	v_gene	j_gene	abundance	CDR3aa	CDR3nt
TRBD1	TRBV10-2	TRBJ2-7	.	CASSDYEDRDTYEQYF	TGCGCCAGCAGTGACTATGAGGACAGGGACACCTACGAGCAGTACTTC
.	TRBV5-1	TRBJ2-1	.	CASSSSSYNEQFF	TGCGCCAGCAGCTCGAGCTCCTACAATGAGCAGTTCTTC
TRBD2	TRBV5-1	TRBJ2-7	.	CASSETSGSPYEQYF	TGCGCCAGCAGCGAAACTAGCGGGAGTCCCTACGAGCAGTACTTC
TRBD1	TRBV3-1/TRBV3-2	TRBJ1-6	.	CASSQDSDRANSYNSPLHF	TGTGCCAGCAGCCAAGATTCGGACAGGGCCAACTCCTATAATTCACCCCTCCACTTT
.	TRBV27	TRBJ2-6	.	CASTGRWSAGANVLTF	TGTGCCAGTACGGGACGGTGGTCCGCTGGGGCCAACGTCCTGACTTTC
.	TRBV28	TRBJ1-4	.	CASRQGGRLDEKLFF	TGTGCCAGCAGACAGGGTGGTCGTTTGGATGAAAAACTGTTTTTT
.	TRBV28	TRBJ2-7	.	CASSGGPRDEQYF	TGTGCCAGCAGCGGAGGGCCGAGGGACGAGCAGTACTTC
.	TRBV9	TRBJ1-2	.	CASSVGEGSNYGYTF	TGTGCCAGCAGCGTAGGGGAAGGGTCTAACTATGGCTACACCTTC
.	TRBV9	TRBJ2-7	.	CASSGDSYEQYF	TGTGCCAGCAGCGGGGATTCCTACGAGCAGTACTTC
.	TRBV6-5	TRBJ1-3	.	CASSHKLGSGNTIYF	TGTGCCAGCAGTCATAAGTTGGGGTCTGGAAACACCATATATTTT
.	TRBV10-3	TRBJ1-6	.	CAISERRDTILGSPLHF	TGTGCCATCAGTGAGCGCCGGGACACTATCTTGGGTTCACCCCTCCACTTT
.	TRBV27	TRBJ1-6	.	CASSSKIHNSPLHF	TGTGCCAGCAGTTCTAAAATCCATAATTCACCCCTCCACTTT
.	TRBV6-2/TRBV6-3	TRBJ2-5	.	CASSLSAQETQYF	TGTGCCAGCAGTCTTAGCGCACAAGAGACCCAGTACTTC
.	TRBV19	TRBJ1-5	.	CASSSWGAGQPQHF	TGTGCCAGTAGTAGCTGGGGCGCGGGGCAGCCCCAGCATTTT
.	TRBV25-1	TRBJ2-5	few	CANSEGVSQETQYF	TGTGCCAACTCCGAGGGAGTGAGCCAAGAGACCCAGTACTTC
.	TRBV7-9	TRBJ1-2	.	CASSLGRDGYTF	TGTGCCAGCAGCTTAGGTAGGGATGGCTACACCTTC
.	TRBV9	TRBJ1-3	.	CASGGEGNTIYF	TGTGCCAGCGGGGGGGAAGGAAACACCATATATTTT
.	TRBV12-3/TRBV12-4	TRBJ2-3	.	CASTIWGTDTQYF	TGTGCCAGCACTATCTGGGGCACAGATACGCAGTATTTT
.	TRBV5-1	TRBJ1-1	.	CASSPPLSGATEAFF	TGCGCCAGCAGCCCTCCCCTTTCGGGGGCGACTGAAGCTTTCTTT
TRBD1	TRBV16	TRBJ1-1	.	CASSQWRTGQNTEAFF	TGTGCCAGCAGCCAATGGAGGACAGGGCAGAACACTGAAGCTTTCTTT
.	TRBV30	TRBJ2-5	.	CASTSDGKETQYF	TGTGCCTCTACTTCGGACGGGAAAGAGACCCAGTACTTC
.	TRBV5-1	TRBJ1-6	.	CASSAGQNYNSPLHF	TGCGCCAGCAGCGCTGGACAGAACTATAATTCACCCCTCCACTTT
TRBD2	TRBV19	TRBJ2-7	.	CASSPRNSGRALYEQYF	TGTGCCAGTAGTCCCAGGAATAGCGGGAGGGCCCTATACGAGCAGTACTTC
.	TRBV7-8	TRBJ1-5	.	CASSLAEDQPQHF	TGTGCCAGCAGCTTAGCGGAGGACCAGCCCCAGCATTTT